A selection of T cell receptor beta chains follows, all from one sample in a study of Ad26.COV2.S vaccination and SARS-CoV-2 variants. Measured with immunoSEQ multiplex PCR; TCRdb has only the in-frame clones, and not every one. This table holds about 500,000 clones, 80% to 90% found once. Sequenced here: peripheral blood, sampled in a trial of Ad26.COV2.S vaccine versus placebo. These receptors all come from a person between 18 and 65 years old who received the Ad26.COV2.S COVID-19 vaccine or a placebo. Both conserved end residues are part of each CDR3. A D gene is named only where the DNA matches it firmly. Only some rows state a clone size, as once, few, many or a class for expanded clones.

clone_size,v_call,j_call,d_call,cdr3_aa,cdr3_nt
NA,TRBV3-1/TRBV3-2,TRBJ1-5,NA,CASSQGLTDQPQHF,TGTGCCAGCAGCCAGGGCCTTACCGATCAGCCCCAGCATTTT
NA,TRBV3-1/TRBV3-2,TRBJ2-1,NA,CASSQQEGLGYEQFF,TGTGCCAGCAGCCAACAGGAGGGCCTTGGGTATGAGCAGTTCTTC
NA,TRBV5-6,TRBJ2-1,TRBD1,CASSQGQGRLDEQFF,TGTGCCAGCAGCCAGGGACAGGGGAGGCTCGATGAGCAGTTCTTC
NA,TRBV6-5,TRBJ2-2,TRBD1,CASSYTGTVNTGELFF,TGTGCCAGCAGTTATACCGGGACAGTGAACACCGGGGAGCTGTTTTTT
NA,TRBV6-1,TRBJ2-2,TRBD1,CASSERAGGGELFF,TGTGCCAGCAGTGAAAGGGCAGGGGGCGGGGAGCTGTTTTTT
NA,TRBV6-6,TRBJ2-7,NA,CASSYSGGGYEQYF,TGTGCCAGCAGTTACTCGGGGGGAGGCTACGAGCAGTACTTC
NA,TRBV27,TRBJ2-2,NA,CASGVGAHTGELFF,TGTGCCAGCGGAGTGGGGGCGCACACCGGGGAGCTGTTTTTT
NA,TRBV30,TRBJ2-7,NA,CAWSAYSLPYEQYF,TGTGCCTGGAGCGCGTACTCCCTACCCTACGAGCAGTACTTC
NA,TRBV7-8,TRBJ1-5,NA,CASSLAPFSNQPQHF,TGTGCCAGCAGCTTAGCGCCGTTTAGCAATCAGCCCCAGCATTTT
once,TRBV11-2,TRBJ1-2,TRBD1,CASSAPGQGKYGYTF,TGTGCCAGCAGCGCCCCGGGACAGGGCAAATATGGCTACACCTTC
NA,TRBV2,TRBJ1-2,NA,CASSAPGLLNYGYTF,TGTGCCAGCAGTGCCCCAGGGCTACTTAACTATGGCTACACCTTC
NA,TRBV7-9,TRBJ2-7,TRBD2,CASSSIPAGGDSYEQYF,TGTGCCAGCAGCTCGATACCAGCGGGAGGGGACTCCTACGAGCAGTACTTC
NA,TRBV10-3,TRBJ2-6,NA,CAIGKLRRHSGANVLTF,TGTGCCATCGGGAAACTACGGCGGCACTCTGGGGCCAACGTCCTGACTTTC
NA,TRBV30,TRBJ1-5,TRBD1,CAWGTDSNQPQHF,TGTGCCTGGGGGACAGATTCCAATCAGCCCCAGCATTTT
NA,TRBV7-9,TRBJ2-3,NA,CASSLRGADTQYF,TGTGCCAGCAGCTTAAGAGGGGCAGATACGCAGTATTTT
NA,TRBV27,TRBJ2-5,NA,CASSFRTPKGGWKETQYF,TGTGCCAGCAGTTTTAGGACACCCAAAGGGGGTTGGAAAGAGACCCAGTACTTC
NA,TRBV6-5,TRBJ1-1,NA,CASSRTRTNTEAFF,TGTGCCAGCAGCCGCACAAGAACGAACACTGAAGCTTTCTTT
NA,TRBV13,TRBJ1-6,NA,CASSLKKGNSPLHF,TGTGCCAGCAGCTTGAAGAAAGGAAATTCACCCCTCCACTTT
few,TRBV28,TRBJ2-7,NA,CASRGNRGGYEQYF,TGTGCCAGCAGAGGTAATCGGGGAGGATACGAGCAGTACTTC
NA,TRBV29-1,TRBJ2-1,TRBD1,CSVERPGGYNEQFF,TGCAGCGTTGAACGGCCAGGGGGTTACAATGAGCAGTTCTTC
NA,TRBV13,TRBJ1-1,NA,CASSLRGFSRAFF,TGTGCCAGCAGCTTACGGGGGTTCTCACGAGCTTTCTTT
NA,TRBV28,TRBJ2-5,NA,CASSLVMGRETQYF,TGTGCCAGCAGTTTAGTGATGGGCCGGGAGACCCAGTACTTC
NA,TRBV11-2,TRBJ2-3,NA,CASSLDGNAYTQYF,TGTGCCAGCAGCTTAGATGGGAATGCTTATACGCAGTATTTT
NA,TRBV6-1,TRBJ2-7,NA,CASSELGTLQYF,TGTGCCAGCAGTGAACTAGGGACCTTGCAGTACTTC
NA,TRBV2,TRBJ1-1,NA,CASSATPLYGAFF,TGTGCCAGCAGCGCAACCCCTCTCTATGGCGCTTTCTTT
NA,TRBV5-4,TRBJ2-7,TRBD2,CASSSGLADFYEQYF,TGTGCCAGCAGCTCGGGACTAGCGGACTTCTACGAGCAGTACTTC
few,TRBV27,TRBJ1-6,TRBD1,CASSLQSPGQGPLAYNSPLHF,TGTGCCAGCAGTTTACAGTCACCGGGACAGGGACCCCTGGCCTATAATTCACCCCTCCACTTT
NA,TRBV4-2,TRBJ2-3,NA,CASSQEKVWGVTDTQYF,TGTGCCAGCAGCCAAGAGAAGGTTTGGGGGGTTACAGATACGCAGTATTTT
NA,TRBV18,TRBJ1-1,TRBD1,CASSGDRVTEAFF,TGTGCCAGCTCAGGGGACAGGGTCACTGAAGCTTTCTTT
NA,TRBV7-8,TRBJ1-3,NA,CASSLAGGNTIYF,TGTGCCAGCAGCTTAGCCGGGGGAAACACCATATATTTT
NA,TRBV7-2,TRBJ1-5,NA,CASSLGAGLNQPQHF,TGTGCCAGCAGCTTAGGGGCGGGCCTCAATCAGCCCCAGCATTTT
once,TRBV28,TRBJ2-7,TRBD1,CASSLYRTGMGEQYF,TGTGCCAGCAGTTTATATAGGACAGGGATGGGTGAGCAGTACTTC
many,TRBV30,TRBJ2-2,NA,CAWSVRTGELFF,TGTGCCTGGAGTGTGAGGACCGGGGAGCTGTTTTTT
NA,TRBV7-9,TRBJ1-6,NA,CASSFGGNSPLHF,TGTGCCAGCAGCTTTGGGGGGAATTCACCCCTCCACTTT
NA,TRBV4-1,TRBJ1-4,TRBD1,CASSRAGTAEKLFF,TGCGCCAGCAGCCGCGCCGGGACAGCTGAAAAACTGTTTTTT
NA,TRBV4-1,TRBJ2-7,TRBD2,CASSHLQLAGGEQYF,TGCGCCAGCAGCCACCTTCAACTAGCGGGAGGCGAGCAGTACTTC
NA,TRBV27,TRBJ1-6,TRBD1,CASSLRGTASPLHF,TGTGCCAGCAGTTTAAGGGGGACAGCTTCACCCCTCCACTTT
NA,TRBV7-3,TRBJ2-3,TRBD2,CASSLTPGLAGVTQYF,TGTGCCAGCAGCTTAACCCCGGGACTAGCGGGAGTTACGCAGTATTTT
NA,TRBV11-2,TRBJ2-2,NA,CASGPRPGRTGTGELFF,TGTGCCAGCGGCCCTAGACCGGGACGCACGGGCACCGGGGAGCTGTTTTTT
NA,TRBV6-5,TRBJ1-2,NA,CASTLPANYGYTF,TGTGCCAGCACCCTCCCTGCGAACTATGGCTACACCTTC
NA,TRBV3-1/TRBV3-2,TRBJ2-7,TRBD2,CASSLTGTSGLEQYF,TGTGCCAGCAGTCTCACCGGGACTAGCGGACTCGAGCAGTACTTC
NA,TRBV19,TRBJ2-7,TRBD2,CASSYGLAGGYEQYF,TGTGCCAGTAGTTACGGACTAGCGGGCGGCTACGAGCAGTACTTC
NA,TRBV19,TRBJ2-6,NA,CASTPFGQSSGANVLTF,TGTGCCAGTACCCCATTCGGACAGTCCTCTGGGGCCAACGTCCTGACTTTC
NA,TRBV10-3,TRBJ2-7,NA,CAISVTRTGTPGEQYF,TGTGCCATCAGTGTGACCCGAACAGGAACCCCGGGCGAGCAGTACTTC
NA,TRBV7-2,TRBJ1-1,NA,CASSLVVWGARTEAFF,TGTGCCAGCAGCTTAGTCGTCTGGGGGGCTAGGACTGAAGCTTTCTTT
NA,TRBV6-5,TRBJ1-2,NA,CASSYRQTSNYGYTF,TGTGCCAGCAGTTACCGACAGACGTCTAACTATGGCTACACCTTC
NA,TRBV11-2,TRBJ2-3,TRBD1,CASSLMGQGTDTQYF,TGTGCCAGCAGCTTAATGGGACAGGGCACAGATACGCAGTATTTT
NA,TRBV4-1,TRBJ2-1,NA,CASSLPLLPNEQFF,TGCGCCAGCAGCCTCCCCTTACTTCCCAATGAGCAGTTCTTC
NA,TRBV27,TRBJ1-5,TRBD1,CASNSGTGNNQPQHF,TGTGCCAGCAACTCCGGGACAGGGAATAATCAGCCCCAGCATTTT
NA,TRBV5-1,TRBJ2-2,NA,CASSLGALGSNTGELFF,TGCGCCAGCAGCCTTGGGGCCCTCGGTTCGAACACCGGGGAGCTGTTTTTT
NA,TRBV19,TRBJ2-7,TRBD1,CASKKTLGQGLSEQYF,TGTGCCAGTAAAAAGACGTTGGGACAGGGGTTATCCGAGCAGTACTTC
NA,TRBV27,TRBJ2-7,NA,CASSLSAGDSEQYF,TGTGCCAGCAGTTTATCGGCAGGGGACTCAGAGCAGTACTTC
NA,TRBV10-3,TRBJ2-1,NA,CAISEEGVYNEQFF,TGTGCCATCAGTGAAGAGGGAGTATACAATGAGCAGTTCTTC
NA,TRBV25-1,TRBJ1-1,NA,CASKMNTEAFF,TGTGCCAGCAAAATGAACACTGAAGCTTTCTTT
NA,TRBV11-2,TRBJ1-4,NA,CASSLDHGNEKLFF,TGTGCCAGCAGCTTAGATCACGGAAATGAAAAACTGTTTTTT
NA,TRBV7-9,TRBJ2-1,TRBD1,CASRLRDRYNEQFF,TGTGCCAGCAGACTAAGGGACAGGTACAATGAGCAGTTCTTC
NA,TRBV10-3,TRBJ2-1,TRBD2,CAISGGGRGYNEQFF,TGTGCCATCAGTGGGGGCGGGAGAGGTTACAATGAGCAGTTCTTC
NA,TRBV5-4,TRBJ2-7,NA,CASSLEGHLYEQYF,TGTGCCAGCAGCTTGGAGGGACACCTCTACGAGCAGTACTTC
NA,TRBV3-1/TRBV3-2,TRBJ2-7,NA,CASSQTAYEQYF,TGTGCCAGTTCCCAAACTGCATACGAGCAGTACTTC
NA,TRBV24-1,TRBJ2-7,NA,CATSAGGRYEQYF,TGTGCCACCAGTGCTGGAGGACGCTACGAGCAGTACTTC